These T cell receptor beta chains were read from a single sample in a study of T cell repertoires in cytomegalovirus infection. TCRdb recomputed calls from the reads with MiXCR, one row per CDR3 protein. Counted here are some 940,000 distinct CDR3 sequences, approximately 31% occurring once; the ten biggest clones make up roughly 12%. These TCRs are of unknown antigen specificity. Sequences were derived from cultured CD8+ T cells from PBMCs, sampled from culture after CMV antigen stimulation. These receptors came from a human donor in good health (CMV status not recorded). Some clones in this sample may be carry-over from other donors' samples. The CDR3 runs from the conserved cysteine through the conserved F or W. D genes are given only for firm matches. Clone size, where shown, is once, few, many, or a class for clones that have expanded.

cdr3_aa: CASSFRTNHGELFF
cdr3_nt: TGTGCCAGCAGCTTCAGGACGAACCACGGGGAGCTGTTTTTT
v_call: TRBV7-2
clone_size: many
j_call: TRBJ2-2
d_call: NA

cdr3_aa: CASGGTGIQETQYF
cdr3_nt: TGTGCTAGTGGCGGGACAGGGATCCAAGAGACCCAGTACTTC
v_call: TRBV7-9
clone_size: few
j_call: TRBJ2-5
d_call: TRBD1

cdr3_aa: CASSQEQRAYNEQFF
cdr3_nt: TGCGCCAGCAGCCAAGAACAGCGAGCCTACAATGAGCAGTTCTTC
v_call: TRBV4-1
clone_size: NA
j_call: TRBJ2-1
d_call: NA

cdr3_aa: CSAKAGTEMAYNSPLHF
cdr3_nt: TGCAGTGCTAAAGCCGGGACCGAAATGGCCTATAATTCACCCCTCCACTTT
v_call: TRBV20-1
clone_size: NA
j_call: TRBJ1-6
d_call: NA

cdr3_aa: CASSASGQDGTEAFF
cdr3_nt: TGTGCCAGCAGCGCATCGGGACAGGATGGCACCGAAGCTTTCTTT
v_call: TRBV7-8
clone_size: NA
j_call: TRBJ1-1
d_call: TRBD1

cdr3_aa: CASSPLGMGNEKLFF
cdr3_nt: TGTGCCAGCAGCCCCCTCGGAATGGGGAATGAAAAACTGTTTTTT
v_call: TRBV12-3/TRBV12-4
clone_size: NA
j_call: TRBJ1-4
d_call: NA

cdr3_aa: CASSGGQPSSYNEQFF
cdr3_nt: TGCGCCAGCAGTGGAGGACAGCCCAGCTCCTACAATGAGCAGTTCTTC
v_call: TRBV4-1
clone_size: NA
j_call: TRBJ2-1
d_call: NA

cdr3_aa: CASGGQDTGELFF
cdr3_nt: TGCGCCAGCGGGGGACAGGACACCGGGGAGCTGTTTTTT
v_call: TRBV5-1
clone_size: few
j_call: TRBJ2-2
d_call: TRBD1

cdr3_aa: CASNDIQGARTGELFF
cdr3_nt: TGTGCCAGCAACGACATACAGGGGGCGCGCACCGGGGAGCTGTTTTTT
v_call: TRBV7-9
clone_size: many
j_call: TRBJ2-2
d_call: TRBD1

cdr3_aa: CASSLTGVETEAFF
cdr3_nt: TGTGCCAGCAGCCTGACAGGGGTCGAAACTGAAGCTTTCTTT
v_call: TRBV3-1
clone_size: few
j_call: TRBJ1-1
d_call: TRBD1

cdr3_aa: CASSDAPQETQYF
cdr3_nt: TGTGCCAGCAGCGATGCTCCTCAAGAGACCCAGTACTTC
v_call: TRBV9
clone_size: NA
j_call: TRBJ2-5
d_call: NA

cdr3_aa: CASSSLDGGYTF
cdr3_nt: TGTGCCAGCAGTTCTCTCGACGGAGGCTACACCTTC
v_call: TRBV27
clone_size: many
j_call: TRBJ1-2
d_call: NA

cdr3_aa: CASSPGANTETFF
cdr3_nt: TGTGCCAGCAGTCCCGGGGCCAACACTGAAACTTTCTTT
v_call: TRBV27
clone_size: NA
j_call: TRBJ1-1
d_call: NA

cdr3_aa: CASSFTGRGTEAFF
cdr3_nt: TGTGCCAGCAGCTTCACGGGGCGCGGAACTGAAGCTTTCTTT
v_call: TRBV7-2
clone_size: many
j_call: TRBJ1-1
d_call: NA

cdr3_aa: CASTQDQGSGNTIYF
cdr3_nt: TGCGCCAGCACCCAGGACCAAGGGTCTGGAAACACCATATATTTT
v_call: TRBV4-1
clone_size: few
j_call: TRBJ1-3
d_call: NA

cdr3_aa: CAIRTQGEDNTEAFF
cdr3_nt: TGTGCCATCAGAACACAGGGGGAAGATAACACTGAAGCTTTCTTT
v_call: TRBV10-3
clone_size: NA
j_call: TRBJ1-1
d_call: TRBD1

cdr3_aa: CASSYPSKTRSATDAQYF
cdr3_nt: TGTGCCAGCAGTTACCCGTCGAAGACTAGATCCGCGACGGATGCGCAGTATTTT
v_call: TRBV6-6
clone_size: NA
j_call: TRBJ2-3
d_call: NA

cdr3_aa: CASSLTARPLRTEAFF
cdr3_nt: TGTGCCAGCAGCCTTACAGCCCGGCCCTTGAGGACTGAAGCTTTCTTT
v_call: TRBV6-2/TRBV6-3
clone_size: NA
j_call: TRBJ1-1
d_call: NA

cdr3_aa: CSATFRLSGVSTDTQYF
cdr3_nt: TGCAGTGCTACTTTCCGACTAAGCGGGGTATCGACAGATACGCAGTATTTT
v_call: TRBV20-1
clone_size: NA
j_call: TRBJ2-3
d_call: TRBD2

cdr3_aa: CASSFFTGNNEQFF
cdr3_nt: TGTGCCAGCAGCTTTTTTACAGGGAACAATGAGCAGTTCTTC
v_call: TRBV11-2
clone_size: few
j_call: TRBJ2-1
d_call: NA

cdr3_aa: CASGNINGELFF
cdr3_nt: TGTGCTAGTGGGAATATTAACGGGGAGCTGTTTTTT
v_call: TRBV12-5
clone_size: few
j_call: TRBJ2-2
d_call: NA

cdr3_aa: CASSLPDRVEHGYTF
cdr3_nt: TGCGCCAGCAGCCTCCCGGACAGGGTGGAACATGGCTACACCTTC
v_call: TRBV5-1
clone_size: NA
j_call: TRBJ1-2
d_call: TRBD1

cdr3_aa: CASSLRREDTEAFF
cdr3_nt: TGCGCCAGCAGCTTGCGGCGAGAGGACACTGAAGCTTTCTTT
v_call: TRBV5-1
clone_size: NA
j_call: TRBJ1-1
d_call: NA

cdr3_aa: CAISSTGTEGNTIYF
cdr3_nt: TGTGCCATCAGCTCAACCGGGACAGAAGGAAACACCATATATTTT
v_call: TRBV10-3
clone_size: NA
j_call: TRBJ1-3
d_call: TRBD1

cdr3_aa: CASSRTLILTGSNYEQYF
cdr3_nt: TGTGCCAGCAGCCGCACTTTAATATTAACAGGGAGTAACTACGAGCAGTACTTC
v_call: TRBV5-5
clone_size: NA
j_call: TRBJ2-7
d_call: NA

cdr3_aa: CASSIGKVTEAFF
cdr3_nt: TGTGCCAGTAGTATCGGCAAGGTCACTGAAGCTTTCTTT
v_call: TRBV19
clone_size: few
j_call: TRBJ1-1
d_call: NA

cdr3_aa: CASSLDGANSPLHF
cdr3_nt: TGTGCCAGCAGCTTAGATGGGGCGAATTCACCCCTCCACTTT
v_call: TRBV7-8
clone_size: many
j_call: TRBJ1-6
d_call: NA

cdr3_aa: CSARVREIKSLAKNIQYF
cdr3_nt: TGCAGTGCTAGAGTTAGAGAGATAAAAAGCTTAGCCAAAAACATTCAGTACTTC
v_call: TRBV20-1
clone_size: NA
j_call: TRBJ2-4
d_call: NA

cdr3_aa: CASSLGPGGNYEQYF
cdr3_nt: TGTGCCAGCAGCCTCGGCCCGGGGGGAAACTACGAGCAGTACTTC
v_call: TRBV7-9
clone_size: NA
j_call: TRBJ2-7
d_call: TRBD2

cdr3_aa: CASSIDRWGTTEAFF
cdr3_nt: TGTGCCAGTAGTATAGATCGATGGGGCACAACTGAAGCTTTCTTT
v_call: TRBV19
clone_size: NA
j_call: TRBJ1-1
d_call: NA

cdr3_aa: CASSYVVQGEPNTEAFF
cdr3_nt: TGTGCCAGCAGTTACGTGGTCCAGGGAGAACCGAACACTGAAGCTTTCTTT
v_call: TRBV6-2/TRBV6-3
clone_size: NA
j_call: TRBJ1-1
d_call: NA

cdr3_aa: CASSGTGGTYEQYF
cdr3_nt: TGTGCCAGCAGTGGGACAGGGGGCACCTACGAGCAGTACTTC
v_call: TRBV7-2
clone_size: few
j_call: TRBJ2-7
d_call: TRBD1

cdr3_aa: CASSLGGRGNGYTF
cdr3_nt: TGTGCCAGCAGCTTAGGGGGCAGGGGGAATGGCTACACCTTC
v_call: TRBV7-8
clone_size: few
j_call: TRBJ1-2
d_call: TRBD1

cdr3_aa: CSARGGMREQFF
cdr3_nt: TGCAGTGCTAGAGGCGGTATGCGGGAGCAGTTCTTC
v_call: TRBV20-1
clone_size: NA
j_call: TRBJ2-1
d_call: NA

cdr3_aa: CATSRGTGERWVYTF
cdr3_nt: TGTGCCACCAGCAGAGGGACGGGGGAACGTTGGGTTTACACCTTC
v_call: TRBV15
clone_size: NA
j_call: TRBJ1-2
d_call: NA

cdr3_aa: CASLGLGKNIQYF
cdr3_nt: TGTGCCAGCCTCGGACTAGGCAAAAACATTCAGTACTTC
v_call: TRBV11-2
clone_size: many
j_call: TRBJ2-4
d_call: TRBD2

cdr3_aa: CSVEIRADTGELFF
cdr3_nt: TGCAGCGTTGAAATCAGGGCAGACACCGGGGAGCTGTTTTTT
v_call: TRBV29-1
clone_size: NA
j_call: TRBJ2-2
d_call: NA

cdr3_aa: CASSTSGNTEAFF
cdr3_nt: TGTGCCAGTAGTACCTCAGGGAACACTGAAGCTTTCTTT
v_call: TRBV19
clone_size: once
j_call: TRBJ1-1
d_call: NA

cdr3_aa: CASSSPGTGDSEPQHF
cdr3_nt: TGTGCCAGCAGCTCTCCCGGGACAGGGGATAGTGAGCCCCAGCATTTT
v_call: TRBV7-9
clone_size: NA
j_call: TRBJ1-5
d_call: TRBD1

cdr3_aa: CASSQNSGGSNTEAFF
cdr3_nt: TGCGCCAGCAGCCAAAATTCGGGGGGATCCAACACTGAAGCTTTCTTT
v_call: TRBV4-1
clone_size: many
j_call: TRBJ1-1
d_call: NA

cdr3_aa: CSVEVRGQGGRAEAFF
cdr3_nt: TGCAGCGTTGAAGTAAGGGGACAGGGCGGTAGGGCTGAAGCTTTCTTT
v_call: TRBV29-1
clone_size: NA
j_call: TRBJ1-1
d_call: TRBD1

cdr3_aa: CASSFDRGRTDTQYF
cdr3_nt: TGCGCCAGCAGCTTTGACAGGGGGCGGACAGATACGCAGTATTTT
v_call: TRBV5-1
clone_size: NA
j_call: TRBJ2-3
d_call: TRBD1

cdr3_aa: CASSEDYEYNGSYGYTF
cdr3_nt: TGTGCCAGCAGTGAAGATTATGAATATAACGGGTCCTATGGCTACACCTTC
v_call: TRBV6-1
clone_size: NA
j_call: TRBJ1-2
d_call: NA

cdr3_aa: CASSLYPGLDRYNEQFF
cdr3_nt: TGTGCCAGCAGCTTGTATCCGGGACTGGACCGGTACAATGAGCAGTTCTTC
v_call: TRBV7-9
clone_size: NA
j_call: TRBJ2-1
d_call: NA

cdr3_aa: CASSQGSAGTEAFF
cdr3_nt: TGCGCCAGCAGCCAAGGATCGGCCGGCACTGAAGCTTTCTTT
v_call: TRBV4-1
clone_size: many
j_call: TRBJ1-1
d_call: NA

cdr3_aa: CASRPSEGWETQYF
cdr3_nt: TGTGCCAGCAGACCCTCGGAGGGCTGGGAGACCCAGTACTTC
v_call: TRBV27
clone_size: few
j_call: TRBJ2-5
d_call: NA

cdr3_aa: CASSLAPEVFEAFF
cdr3_nt: TGTGCCAGCAGCTTAGCGCCAGAAGTCTTTGAAGCTTTCTTT
v_call: TRBV7-2
clone_size: many
j_call: TRBJ1-1
d_call: NA

cdr3_aa: CASGLLPSSPTEQYF
cdr3_nt: TGTGCTAGTGGTTTGCTCCCGTCCTCCCCGACCGAGCAGTACTTC
v_call: TRBV12-5
clone_size: few
j_call: TRBJ2-7
d_call: NA

cdr3_aa: CASSFPSGGGTDTQYF
cdr3_nt: TGTGCCAGCAGTTTTCCTAGCGGGGGTGGCACAGATACGCAGTATTTT
v_call: TRBV28
clone_size: few
j_call: TRBJ2-3
d_call: TRBD2

cdr3_aa: CASSPLSGDSPLHF
cdr3_nt: TGTGCCAGCAGCCCCCTTTCAGGGGACTCACCCCTCCACTTT
v_call: TRBV9
clone_size: NA
j_call: TRBJ1-6
d_call: NA

cdr3_aa: CASSYFSGNEQFF
cdr3_nt: TGTGCCAGCAGTTATTTTTCGGGCAATGAGCAGTTCTTC
v_call: TRBV6-2/TRBV6-3
clone_size: NA
j_call: TRBJ2-1
d_call: NA

cdr3_aa: CSARKLTGNTEAFF
cdr3_nt: TGCAGTGCTCGCAAGCTGACAGGGAACACTGAAGCTTTCTTT
v_call: TRBV20-1
clone_size: few
j_call: TRBJ1-1
d_call: NA

cdr3_aa: CASSPRGREQYF
cdr3_nt: TGTGCCAGCAGTCCCCGGGGGAGAGAGCAGTATTTT
v_call: TRBV27
clone_size: many
j_call: TRBJ2-3
d_call: NA

cdr3_aa: CASSLVAGNNEQFF
cdr3_nt: TGCGCCAGCAGCTTGGTTGCGGGGAACAATGAGCAGTTCTTC
v_call: TRBV5-1
clone_size: NA
j_call: TRBJ2-1
d_call: NA

cdr3_aa: CASSLGTGTNTEAFF
cdr3_nt: TGTGCCAGCAGCCTTGGGACAGGGACGAACACTGAAGCTTTCTTT
v_call: TRBV13
clone_size: NA
j_call: TRBJ1-1
d_call: TRBD1

cdr3_aa: CASSFTPLDEAFF
cdr3_nt: TGTGCCAGCAGTTTCACACCCCTAGATGAAGCTTTCTTT
v_call: TRBV6-2/TRBV6-3
clone_size: NA
j_call: TRBJ1-1
d_call: NA

cdr3_aa: CASSFFSPPVDRQNTGELFF
cdr3_nt: TGTGCCAGCAGTTTCTTTAGCCCCCCCGTTGACAGGCAGAACACCGGGGAGCTGTTTTTT
v_call: TRBV12-3/TRBV12-4
clone_size: NA
j_call: TRBJ2-2
d_call: NA

cdr3_aa: CASSIVIMGQGGNTEAFF
cdr3_nt: TGTGCCAGTAGTATCGTAATTATGGGTCAGGGAGGAAACACTGAAGCTTTCTTT
v_call: TRBV19
clone_size: few
j_call: TRBJ1-1
d_call: NA

cdr3_aa: CASSLGSADTQYF
cdr3_nt: TGTGCCAGCAGCTTAGGCTCTGCAGATACGCAGTATTTT
v_call: TRBV7-2
clone_size: many
j_call: TRBJ2-3
d_call: NA